This TCR beta chain is drawn from a study of blood T cell repertoires in COVID-19 (dated by TCRdb to the early 2020s). A note on the overall study: Collaborator samples came from the United States, Italy and Spain and covered acute and convalescent phases of COVID-19. The prospective study material was composed of cDNA or gDNA derived from T cells, B-cell-depleted T cells, or PBMCs. Deeply sampled blood TCRbeta repertoires from subjects exposed to, actively infected with, or recovered from COVID-19 were included in the dataset. The repertoires were made available in a free public database intended to serve as a resource for research on the immune response to SARS-CoV-2. Samples came from the ongoing ImmuneRACE study (first 160 participants) plus 1,254 subjects from 6 global collaborators. The sample metadata nearly always contained a de-identified subject ID, COVID-19 status, age in years and sex. HLA class I and class II types, where available, came from metadata supplied by the sample provider rather than from assay-based typing.

Results the study describes overall, beyond this receptor: How much clinical and demographic metadata was included differed by source and by participant, and the metadata was provided uncurated.

This clone appeared once. Its antigen is unknown. Base qualities are not at hand, and no much larger clone is one base apart. The immunoSEQ Assay, a bias-controlled multiplex PCR, was used to amplify TCRbeta CDR3 regions from genomic DNA. The paper's processing steps were these. The number of nucleated cells in each sample was estimated by amplification of reference gene primers within the assay. Sequence reads were collapsed and filtered to measure the absolute abundance of every unique TCRbeta CDR3 rearrangement. For each sample, productive Simpson clonality was calculated as the square root of Simpson's diversity index over productive rearrangements. The source is immuneACCESS, and TCRdb retained only in-frame sequences with V and J called. Part of the clones is not carried over; for the studies checked, unresolved V genes explain less than half of this, and the remainder is unexplained. V and J calls plus clone size are reproduced from that table; the DNA served to infer D and trimming. Here the sample has about 180,000 clones; 70% to 90% occur a single time. Of the sample, 3.5% to 5% is held by the ten largest clones.

The CDR3 runs 17 amino acids, cysteine and phenylalanine included. This entry keeps only the CDR3 DNA: 51 bases, framed from base 1. CDR1 DFQATT and CDR2 SNEGSKA were looked up in the germline V gene (reference sequence). From V the trimming removes 3 bases and from J it removes 2 bases, while the gene matches leave 13 bases of the junction unaccounted for. Collaborating institutions collected whole blood in K2EDTA tubes following their own protocols. For TCRbeta analysis, collaborator samples were shipped as frozen whole blood, as isolated PBMCs, or as DNA extracted from either sample type. The clonotype comes from a woman in her twenties or thirties with acute or convalescent COVID-19. The rearranged segments are TRBV20-1 and TRBJ2-7, with TRBD1 matching 10 junction bases. The sample comprised peripheral blood. The base sequence is TGCAGTGCTAGTCCGGGACAGGGGCCACTCCGGGCCTACGAGCAGTACTTC. It translates to CSASPGQGPLRAYEQYF.